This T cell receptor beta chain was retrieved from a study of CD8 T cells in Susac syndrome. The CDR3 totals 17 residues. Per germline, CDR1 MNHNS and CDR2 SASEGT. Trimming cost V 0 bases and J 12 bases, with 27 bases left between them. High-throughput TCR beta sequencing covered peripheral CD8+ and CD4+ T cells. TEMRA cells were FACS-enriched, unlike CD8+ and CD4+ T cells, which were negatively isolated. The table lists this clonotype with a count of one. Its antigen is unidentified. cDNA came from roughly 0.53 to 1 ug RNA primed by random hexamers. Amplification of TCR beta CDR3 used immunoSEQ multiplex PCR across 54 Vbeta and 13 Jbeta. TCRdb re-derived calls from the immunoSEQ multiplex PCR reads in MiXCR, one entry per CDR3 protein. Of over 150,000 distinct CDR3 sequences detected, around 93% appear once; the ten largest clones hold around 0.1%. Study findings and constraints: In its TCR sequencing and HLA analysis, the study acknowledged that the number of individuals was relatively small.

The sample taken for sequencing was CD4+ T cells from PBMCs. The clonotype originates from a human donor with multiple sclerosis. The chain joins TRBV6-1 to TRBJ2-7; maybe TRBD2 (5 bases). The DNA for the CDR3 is TGTGCCAGCAGTGAAGCGTTGGTGGGGTCAGCATCGGGAAAGACGTACTTC. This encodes CASSEALVGSASGKTYF.